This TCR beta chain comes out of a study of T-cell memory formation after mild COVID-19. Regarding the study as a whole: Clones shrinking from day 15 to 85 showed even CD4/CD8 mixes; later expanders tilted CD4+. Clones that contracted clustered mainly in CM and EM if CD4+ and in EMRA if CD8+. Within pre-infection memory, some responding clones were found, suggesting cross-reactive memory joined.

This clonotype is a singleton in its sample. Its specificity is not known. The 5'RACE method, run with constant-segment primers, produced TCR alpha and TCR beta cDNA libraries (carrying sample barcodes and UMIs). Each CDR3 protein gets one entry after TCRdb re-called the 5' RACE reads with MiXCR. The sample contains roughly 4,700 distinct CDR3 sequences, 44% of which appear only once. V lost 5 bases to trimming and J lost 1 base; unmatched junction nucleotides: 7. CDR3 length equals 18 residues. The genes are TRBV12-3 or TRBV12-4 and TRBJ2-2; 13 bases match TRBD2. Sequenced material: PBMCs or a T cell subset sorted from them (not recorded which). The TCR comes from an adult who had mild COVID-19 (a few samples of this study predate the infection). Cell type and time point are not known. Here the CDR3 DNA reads TGTGCCAGCAGTCCGAGGACTAGCGGGGGTAGGAACACCGGGGAGCTGTTTTTT. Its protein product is CASSPRTSGGRNTGELFF.